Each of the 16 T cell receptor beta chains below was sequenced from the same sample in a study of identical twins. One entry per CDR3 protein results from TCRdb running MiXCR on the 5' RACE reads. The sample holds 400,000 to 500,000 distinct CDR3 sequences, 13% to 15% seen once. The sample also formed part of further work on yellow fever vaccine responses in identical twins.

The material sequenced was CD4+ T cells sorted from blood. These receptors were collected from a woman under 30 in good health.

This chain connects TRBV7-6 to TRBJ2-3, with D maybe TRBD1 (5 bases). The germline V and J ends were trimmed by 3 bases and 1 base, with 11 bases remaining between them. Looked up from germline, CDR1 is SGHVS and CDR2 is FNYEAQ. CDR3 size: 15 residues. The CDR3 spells CASSFSQGGTDTQYF. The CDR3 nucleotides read TGTGCCAGCAGCTTCAGCCAAGGGGGCACAGATACGCAGTATTTT.

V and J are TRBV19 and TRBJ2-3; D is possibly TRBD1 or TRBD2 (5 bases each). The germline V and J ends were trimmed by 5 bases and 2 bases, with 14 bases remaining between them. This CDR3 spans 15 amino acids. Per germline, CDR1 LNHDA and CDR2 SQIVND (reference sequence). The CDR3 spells CASSRPGPLTDTQYF. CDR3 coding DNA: TGTGCCAGTAGTCGCCCGGGACCCCTCACAGATACGCAGTATTTT.

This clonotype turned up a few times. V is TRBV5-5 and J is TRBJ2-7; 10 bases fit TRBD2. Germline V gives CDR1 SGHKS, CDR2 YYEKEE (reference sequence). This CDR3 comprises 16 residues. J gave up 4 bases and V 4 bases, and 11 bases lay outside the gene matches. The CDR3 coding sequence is TGTGCCAGCAGCCTGCAGCGGGAGGGTATCGCGTACGAGCAGTACTTC. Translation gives CASSLQREGIAYEQYF.

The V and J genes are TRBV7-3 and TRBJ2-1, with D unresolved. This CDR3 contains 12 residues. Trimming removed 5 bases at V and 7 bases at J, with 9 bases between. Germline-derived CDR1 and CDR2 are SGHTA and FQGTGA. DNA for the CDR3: TGTGCCAGCAGCAAAGTCCTTAATGAGCAGTTCTTC. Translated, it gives CASSKVLNEQFF.

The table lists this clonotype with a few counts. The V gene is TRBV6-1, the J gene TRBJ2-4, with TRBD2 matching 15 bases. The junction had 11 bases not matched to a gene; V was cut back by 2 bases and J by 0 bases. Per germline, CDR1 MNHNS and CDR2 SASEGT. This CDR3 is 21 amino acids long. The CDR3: CASSEISGLAGGQLAKNIQYF. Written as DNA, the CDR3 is TGTGCCAGCAGTGAAATCTCGGGACTAGCGGGGGGACAACTAGCCAAAAACATTCAGTACTTC.

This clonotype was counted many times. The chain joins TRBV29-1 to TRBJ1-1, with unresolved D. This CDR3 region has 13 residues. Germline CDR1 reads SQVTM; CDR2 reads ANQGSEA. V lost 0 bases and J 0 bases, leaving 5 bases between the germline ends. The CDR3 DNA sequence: TGCAGCGTTGAAGATCCAATGAACACTGAAGCTTTCTTT. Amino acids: CSVEDPMNTEAFF.

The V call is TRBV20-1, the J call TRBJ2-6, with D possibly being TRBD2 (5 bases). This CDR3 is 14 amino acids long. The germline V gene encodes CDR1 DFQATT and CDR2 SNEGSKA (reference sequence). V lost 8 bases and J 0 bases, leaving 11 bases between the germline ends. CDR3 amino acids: CSPWRYSGANVLTF. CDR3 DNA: TGCAGTCCTTGGAGGTACTCTGGGGCCAACGTCCTGACTTTC.

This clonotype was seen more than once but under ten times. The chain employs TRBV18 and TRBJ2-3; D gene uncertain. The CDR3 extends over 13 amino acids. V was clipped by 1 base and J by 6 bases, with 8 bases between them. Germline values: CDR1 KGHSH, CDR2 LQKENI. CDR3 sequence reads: CASSPLLRDTQYF. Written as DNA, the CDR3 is TGTGCCAGCTCACCACTCCTGAGGGATACGCAGTATTTT. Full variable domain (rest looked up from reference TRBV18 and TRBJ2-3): NAGVMQNPRHLVRRRGQEARLRCSPMKGHSHVYWYRQLPEEGLKFMVYLQKENIIDESGMPKERFSAEFPKEGPSILRIQQVVRGDSAAYFCASSPLLRDTQYFGPGTRLTVL.

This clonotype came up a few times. The CDR3: CASSQELSQPQHF. The DNA of the CDR3 is TGCGCCAGCAGCCAAGAGCTAAGTCAGCCCCAGCATTTT. V and J are TRBV4-3 and TRBJ1-5; D is unclear. V lost 0 bases and J lost 6, with 6 bases in between. This CDR3 spans 13 amino acids. Germline V gene sequence: CDR1 LGHNA, CDR2 YSLEER.

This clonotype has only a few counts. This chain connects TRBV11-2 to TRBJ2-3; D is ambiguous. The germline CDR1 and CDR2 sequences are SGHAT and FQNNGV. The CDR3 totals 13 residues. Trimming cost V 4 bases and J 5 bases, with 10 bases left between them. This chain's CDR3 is CASSSRLGDTQYF. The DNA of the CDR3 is TGTGCCAGCAGCTCGAGACTCGGAGATACGCAGTATTTT.

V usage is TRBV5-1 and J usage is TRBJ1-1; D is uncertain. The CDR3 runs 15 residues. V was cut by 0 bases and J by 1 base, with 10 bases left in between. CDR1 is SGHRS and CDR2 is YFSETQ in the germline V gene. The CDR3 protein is CASSLGGGANTEAFF. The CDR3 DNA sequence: TGCGCCAGCAGCTTGGGTGGAGGCGCGAACACTGAAGCTTTCTTT.

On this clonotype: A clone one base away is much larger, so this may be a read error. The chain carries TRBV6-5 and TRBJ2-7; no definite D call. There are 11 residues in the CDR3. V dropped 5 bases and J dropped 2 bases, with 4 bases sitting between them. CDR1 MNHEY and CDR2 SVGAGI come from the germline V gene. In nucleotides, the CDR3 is TGTGCCAGCAGTAACGCCTACGAGCAGTACTTC. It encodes CASSNAYEQYF.

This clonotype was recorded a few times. The DNA for the CDR3 is TGCGCCAGCAGCCAAGTAGGACTAGCGGGCTTGGATGAGCAGTTCTTC. Translation: CASSQVGLAGLDEQFF. The chain joins TRBV4-3 to TRBJ2-1; 11 nucleotides agree with TRBD2. The germline V gene has CDR1 LGHNA and CDR2 YSLEER. The CDR3 contains 16 residues. Trimming at V came to 1 base and at J to 8 bases, leaving 7 bases not matched to a gene.

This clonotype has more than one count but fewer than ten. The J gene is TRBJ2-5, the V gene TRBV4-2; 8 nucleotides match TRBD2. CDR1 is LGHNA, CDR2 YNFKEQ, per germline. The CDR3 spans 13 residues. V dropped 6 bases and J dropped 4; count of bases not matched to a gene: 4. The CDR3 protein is CASRRAGAETQYF. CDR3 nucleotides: TGTGCCAGCAGGCGAGCGGGAGCAGAGACCCAGTACTTC.

The CDR3 coding sequence is TGTGCCAGCAGTCCCCCGGGGGGGCCGAGCGAGCAGTACTTC. Protein sequence: CASSPPGGPSEQYF. The rearrangement uses TRBV6-1 and TRBJ2-7; 8 nucleotides agree with TRBD2. The germline V gene encodes CDR1 MNHNS and CDR2 SASEGT. CDR3 length equals 14 residues. The V and J ends lost 5 bases and 6 bases, in that order; junction bases with no gene match: 9.

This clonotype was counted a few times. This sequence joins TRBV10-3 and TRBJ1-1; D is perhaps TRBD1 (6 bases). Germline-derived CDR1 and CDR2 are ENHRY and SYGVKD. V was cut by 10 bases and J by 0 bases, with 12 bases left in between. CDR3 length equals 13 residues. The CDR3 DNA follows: TGTGCCACCAAACAGGGCATGAACACTGAAGCTTTCTTT. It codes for CATKQGMNTEAFF.